This TCR beta chain was sequenced during a study of regulatory T cells in long-lasting Graves disease. Looking at the study overall: Persistent Graves' disease required over 5 years of antithyroid drugs and positive TSH receptor antibodies.

Time point: persistent/refractory GD, antithyroid drugs over 5 years with positive TRAb. With RNA extracted from PBMCs as input, the TCR library was made. Patients of an endocrinology department in Xi'an, China, were included. HTBI primers from iRepertoire and Arm-PCR of CDR3 regions yielded the TCR beta libraries. TCRdb recomputed calls from the multiplex PCR reads with MiXCR, one row per CDR3 protein. The sample yields approximately 350,000 distinct CDR3 sequences, roughly 24% seen once. As concerns this clonotype: Its specificity is not known.

Study outcomes and limitations: Persistent cases favored TRBV28, TRBJ1-2 and TRBJ2-5. Reduced TCR diversity was observed in persistent Graves' patients versus newly diagnosed patients.

The ends were cut back, 3 bases at V and 3 bases at J, with 16 bases in the middle. Germline V gives CDR1 SGHKS, CDR2 YYEKEE (reference sequence). CDR3 size: 15 residues. The sample in question was peripheral blood mononuclear cells (PBMCs), obtained when the disease was refractory, from a patient treated with antithyroid drugs. This sequence originates from a woman aged 40 to 50 with Graves disease. The chain links TRBV5-5 to TRBJ2-7, with a weak D call TRBD2 (6 bases). Here the CDR3 reads CASSSELRGIYEQYF. The DNA for the CDR3 is TGTGCCAGCAGCTCCGAATTGCGCGGGATCTACGAGCAGTACTTC.